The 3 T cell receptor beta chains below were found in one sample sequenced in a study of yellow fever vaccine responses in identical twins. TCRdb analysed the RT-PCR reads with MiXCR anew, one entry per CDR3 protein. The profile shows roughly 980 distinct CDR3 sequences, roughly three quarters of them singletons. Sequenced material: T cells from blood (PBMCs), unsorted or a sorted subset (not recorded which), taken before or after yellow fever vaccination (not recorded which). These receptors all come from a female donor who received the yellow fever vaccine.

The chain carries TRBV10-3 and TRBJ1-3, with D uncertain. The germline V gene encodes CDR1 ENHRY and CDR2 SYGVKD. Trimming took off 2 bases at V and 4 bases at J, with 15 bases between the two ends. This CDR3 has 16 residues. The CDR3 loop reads CAISEGGNNPGNTIYF. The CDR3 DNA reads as TGTGCCATCAGTGAGGGTGGTAACAATCCCGGAAACACCATATATTTT.

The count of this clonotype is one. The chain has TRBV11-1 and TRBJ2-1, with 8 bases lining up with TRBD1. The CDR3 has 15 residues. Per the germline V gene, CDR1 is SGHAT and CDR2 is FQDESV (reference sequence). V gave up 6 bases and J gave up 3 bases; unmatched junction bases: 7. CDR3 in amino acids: CASSSGQGGYNEQFF. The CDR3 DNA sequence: TGTGCCAGCAGTTCTGGACAGGGAGGCTACAATGAGCAGTTCTTC.

CDR3 in amino acids: CSVWTYNEQFF. In DNA form, the CDR3 reads TGCAGCGTCTGGACCTACAATGAGCAGTTCTTC. The V gene is TRBV29-1, the J gene TRBJ2-1; D is unresolved. V lost 6 bases and J 2 bases, leaving 5 bases between the germline ends. The CDR3 spans 11 residues. The germline V gene has CDR1 SQVTM and CDR2 ANQGSEA.